This TCR beta chain was identified in a study of OX40 agonist ivuxolimab in advanced cancers. This clone appeared a few times. Method: immunoSEQ multiplex PCR; TCRdb's copy keeps in-frame clones and lacks some. The table includes tens of thousands of clones, less than 85% detected once. V was clipped by 0 bases and J by 0 bases, with 7 bases between them. This CDR3 comprises 15 residues. Germline values: CDR1 SGHRS, CDR2 YFSETQ. The rearrangement links TRBV5-1 to TRBJ1-5; no definite D call. This TCR was recovered from an adult with an advanced solid tumor such as melanoma, head and neck, liver or kidney cancer. Sequenced here: CD4+ or CD8+ T cells sorted from blood, sampled in a trial of the OX40 agonist ivuxolimab. This chain's CDR3 is CASSLEALSNQPQHF. The CDR3 DNA reads TGCGCCAGCAGCTTGGAGGCACTTAGCAATCAGCCCCAGCATTTT.